The TCR beta chain under discussion was sequenced for a study of shared clonotypes between healthy human individuals. Study-wide results and caveats: Between a few donors, naive CD4 clonotypes were shared at a level of approximately 5%. Sample collection involved blood only; tissue repertoires are likely different.

CDR1 and CDR2 (germline): SGHRS, YFSETQ. V lost 2 bases and J lost 1, with 10 bases in between. CDR3 length: 15 amino acids. With respect to this clone: Antigen unknown.

Sequenced by immunoSEQ multiplex PCR; TCRdb stores in-frame clones only, minus some. The sample lists approximately 2,000,000 clones; 85% to 95% were seen once. The chain couples TRBV5-1 to TRBJ1-5; no clear D. The receptor was derived from a man younger than 30 in good health. Some clones in this sample may be carry-over from other donors' samples. Sequences were obtained from naive CD4+ T cells from PBMCs. As to subset: CD45RA+ positively selected. CDR3: CASSFFDSSNQPQHF. The CDR3, as DNA: TGCGCCAGCAGCTTTTTCGACTCAAGCAATCAGCCCCAGCATTTT.